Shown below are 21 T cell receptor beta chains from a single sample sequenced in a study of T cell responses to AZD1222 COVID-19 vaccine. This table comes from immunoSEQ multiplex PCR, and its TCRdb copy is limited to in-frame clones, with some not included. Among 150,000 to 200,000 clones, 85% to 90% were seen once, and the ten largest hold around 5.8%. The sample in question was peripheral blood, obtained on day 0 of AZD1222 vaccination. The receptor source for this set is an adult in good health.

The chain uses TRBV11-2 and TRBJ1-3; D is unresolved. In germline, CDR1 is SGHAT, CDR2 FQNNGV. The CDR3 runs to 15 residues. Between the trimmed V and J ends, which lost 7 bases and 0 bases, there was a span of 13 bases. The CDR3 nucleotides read TGTGCCAGCACCTCCTTCTTCGCCTCTGGAAACACCATATATTTT. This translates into CASTSFFASGNTIYF.

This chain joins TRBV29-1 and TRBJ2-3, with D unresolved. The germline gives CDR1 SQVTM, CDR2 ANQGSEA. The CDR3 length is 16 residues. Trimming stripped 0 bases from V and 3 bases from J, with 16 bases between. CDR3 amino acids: CSVEEFVTSPTDTQYF. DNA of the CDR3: TGCAGCGTTGAAGAGTTCGTGACATCCCCTACAGATACGCAGTATTTT.

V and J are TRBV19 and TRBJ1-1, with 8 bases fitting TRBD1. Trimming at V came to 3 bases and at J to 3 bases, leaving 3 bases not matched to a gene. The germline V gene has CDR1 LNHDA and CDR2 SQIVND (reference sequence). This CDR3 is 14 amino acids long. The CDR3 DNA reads TGTGCCAGTAGTATTCAGGGGGCCCACACTGAAGCTTTCTTT. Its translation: CASSIQGAHTEAFF.

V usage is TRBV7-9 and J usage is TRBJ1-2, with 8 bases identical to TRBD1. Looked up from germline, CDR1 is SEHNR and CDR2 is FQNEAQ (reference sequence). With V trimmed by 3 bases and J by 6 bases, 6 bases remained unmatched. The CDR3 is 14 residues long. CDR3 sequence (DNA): TGTGCCAGCAGCTTTACGCAACAGGGGGATGGCTACACCTTC. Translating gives CASSFTQQGDGYTF.

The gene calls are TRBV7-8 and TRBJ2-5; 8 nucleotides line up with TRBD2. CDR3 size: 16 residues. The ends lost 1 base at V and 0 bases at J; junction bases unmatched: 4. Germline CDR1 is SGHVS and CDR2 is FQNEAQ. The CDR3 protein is CASSLGLAPYQETQYF. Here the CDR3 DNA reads TGTGCCAGCAGCTTAGGACTAGCGCCGTACCAAGAGACCCAGTACTTC.

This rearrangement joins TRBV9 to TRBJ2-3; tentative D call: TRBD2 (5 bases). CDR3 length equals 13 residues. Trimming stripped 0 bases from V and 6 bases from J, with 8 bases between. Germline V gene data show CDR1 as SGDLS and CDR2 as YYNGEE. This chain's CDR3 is CASSVALADTQYF. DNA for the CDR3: TGTGCCAGCAGCGTAGCTCTAGCCGATACGCAGTATTTT.

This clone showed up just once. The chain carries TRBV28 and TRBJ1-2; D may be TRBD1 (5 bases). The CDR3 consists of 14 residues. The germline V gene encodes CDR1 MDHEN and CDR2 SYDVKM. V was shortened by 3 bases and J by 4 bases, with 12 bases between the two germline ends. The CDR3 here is CASSFRAVSYGYTF. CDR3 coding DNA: TGTGCCAGCAGTTTCAGGGCGGTGAGCTATGGCTACACCTTC.

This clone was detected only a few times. The CDR3 loop is CASGGTGYHEQYF. The CDR3 nucleotides are TGTGCCAGCGGAGGGACAGGGTACCACGAGCAGTACTTC. The chain couples TRBV2 to TRBJ2-7, with TRBD1 matching over 9 bases. The CDR3 extends over 13 amino acids. V trimming: 8 bases; J trimming: 5 bases; junction bases outside the gene matches: 7. In germline, CDR1 is SNHLY, CDR2 FYNNEI.

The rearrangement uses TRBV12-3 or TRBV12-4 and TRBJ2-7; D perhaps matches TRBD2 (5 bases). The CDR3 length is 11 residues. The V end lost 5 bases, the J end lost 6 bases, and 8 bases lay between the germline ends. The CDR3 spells CASSPGVEQYF. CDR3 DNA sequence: TGTGCCAGCAGTCCCGGGGTCGAGCAGTACTTC.

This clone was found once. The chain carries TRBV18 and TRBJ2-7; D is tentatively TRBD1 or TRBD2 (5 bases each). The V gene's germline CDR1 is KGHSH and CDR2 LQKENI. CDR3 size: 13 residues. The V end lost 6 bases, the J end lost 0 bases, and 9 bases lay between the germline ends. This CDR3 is CASSLGDSYEQYF. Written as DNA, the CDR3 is TGTGCCAGCTCCCTGGGGGACTCCTACGAGCAGTACTTC.

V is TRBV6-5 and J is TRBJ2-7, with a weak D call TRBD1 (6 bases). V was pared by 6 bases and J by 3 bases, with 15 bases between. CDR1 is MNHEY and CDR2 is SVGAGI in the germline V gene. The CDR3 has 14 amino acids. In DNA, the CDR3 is TGTGCCAGCAGCGGCTACAGGGCGGGCTACGAGCAGTACTTC. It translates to CASSGYRAGYEQYF.

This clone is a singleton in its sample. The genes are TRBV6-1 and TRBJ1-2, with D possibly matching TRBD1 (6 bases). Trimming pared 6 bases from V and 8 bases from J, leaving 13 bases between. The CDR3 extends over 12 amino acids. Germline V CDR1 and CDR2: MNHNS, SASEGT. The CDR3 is CASRKQGNGYTF. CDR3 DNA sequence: TGTGCCAGCAGGAAACAGGGAAACGGCTACACCTTC.

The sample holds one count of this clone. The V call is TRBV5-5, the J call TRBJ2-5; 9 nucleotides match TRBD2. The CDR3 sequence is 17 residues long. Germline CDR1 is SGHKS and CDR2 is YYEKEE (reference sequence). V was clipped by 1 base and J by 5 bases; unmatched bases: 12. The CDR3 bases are TGTGCCAGCAGCTTGCTCAGCGGGAGGCCCGGGGGGGAGACCCAGTACTTC. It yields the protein CASSLLSGRPGGETQYF.

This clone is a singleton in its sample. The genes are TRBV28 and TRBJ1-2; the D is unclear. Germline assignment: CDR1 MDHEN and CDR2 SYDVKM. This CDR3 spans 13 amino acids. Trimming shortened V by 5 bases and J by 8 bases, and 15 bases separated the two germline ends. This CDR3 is CASSTNHLMGYTF. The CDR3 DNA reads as TGTGCCAGCAGTACGAACCACCTCATGGGCTACACCTTC.

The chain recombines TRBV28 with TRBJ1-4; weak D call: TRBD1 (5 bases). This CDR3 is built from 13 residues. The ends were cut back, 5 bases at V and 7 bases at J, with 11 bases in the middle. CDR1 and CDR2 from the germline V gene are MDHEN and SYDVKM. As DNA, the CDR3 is TGTGCCAGCAGTACGCCAGGGAGTGAAAAACTGTTTTTT. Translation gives CASSTPGSEKLFF.

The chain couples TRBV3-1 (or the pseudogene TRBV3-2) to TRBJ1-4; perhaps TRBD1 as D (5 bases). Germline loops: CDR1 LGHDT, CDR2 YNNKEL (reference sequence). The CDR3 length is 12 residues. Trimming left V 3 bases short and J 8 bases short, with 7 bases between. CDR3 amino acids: CASSHREEKLFF. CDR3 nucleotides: TGTGCCAGCAGCCACAGGGAGGAAAAACTGTTTTTT.

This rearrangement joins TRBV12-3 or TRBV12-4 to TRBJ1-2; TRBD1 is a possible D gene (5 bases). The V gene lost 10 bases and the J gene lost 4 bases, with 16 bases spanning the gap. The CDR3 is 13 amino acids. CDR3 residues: CATRGGFGYGYTF. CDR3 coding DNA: TGTGCCACCCGGGGGGGTTTCGGCTATGGCTACACCTTC.

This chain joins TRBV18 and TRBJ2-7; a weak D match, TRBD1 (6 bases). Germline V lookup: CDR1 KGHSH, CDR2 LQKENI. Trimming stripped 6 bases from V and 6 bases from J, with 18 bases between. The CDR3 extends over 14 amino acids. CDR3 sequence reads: CASSSAAGAVEQYF. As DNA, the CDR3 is TGTGCCAGCTCGTCGGCCGCAGGGGCTGTCGAGCAGTACTTC.

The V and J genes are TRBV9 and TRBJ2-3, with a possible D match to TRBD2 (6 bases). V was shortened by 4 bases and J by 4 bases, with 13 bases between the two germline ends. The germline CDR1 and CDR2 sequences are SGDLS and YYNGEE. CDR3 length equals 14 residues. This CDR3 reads CASSLRESPDTQYF. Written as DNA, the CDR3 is TGTGCCAGCAGCCTACGGGAGTCCCCAGATACGCAGTATTTT.

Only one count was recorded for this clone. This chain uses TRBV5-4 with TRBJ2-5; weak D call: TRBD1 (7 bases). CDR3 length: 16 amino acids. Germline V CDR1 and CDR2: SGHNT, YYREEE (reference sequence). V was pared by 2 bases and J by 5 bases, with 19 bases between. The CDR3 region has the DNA TGTGCCAGCAGCTTACTCGGAGGAGGGGGCGCGGAGACCCAGTACTTC. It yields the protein CASSLLGGGGAETQYF.

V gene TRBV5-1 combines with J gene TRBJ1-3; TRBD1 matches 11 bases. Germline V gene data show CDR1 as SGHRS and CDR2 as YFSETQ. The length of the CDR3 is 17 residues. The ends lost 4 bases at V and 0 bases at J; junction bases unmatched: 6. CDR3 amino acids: CASSAGTGGGSGNTIYF. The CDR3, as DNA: TGCGCCAGCAGCGCGGGGACAGGGGGTGGCTCTGGAAACACCATATATTTT.